The 23 T cell receptor beta chains below all came from one sample that was sequenced in a study of blood T cell repertoires in COVID-19. Measured with immunoSEQ multiplex PCR; TCRdb has only the in-frame clones, and not every one. The sample includes more than 300,000 clones, about four fifths of them seen just once. Sequenced material: PBMCs or T cells enriched from blood (not recorded which). The source is a woman aged 45-60 years who had recovered from COVID-19.

The CDR3 loop is CAWSGFELAYNEQFF. The CDR3 DNA is TGTGCCTGGTCCGGGTTCGAGTTGGCCTACAATGAGCAGTTCTTC. The genes are TRBV30 and TRBJ2-1; no firm D call. CDR1 is GTSNPN, CDR2 SVGIG, per germline (reference sequence). V lost 5 bases, J lost 2 bases, and 16 bases lay in between. This CDR3 is 15 amino acids long.

V gene TRBV28 combines with J gene TRBJ2-3, with 7 bases fitting TRBD1. The CDR3 has 16 residues. Looked up from germline, CDR1 is MDHEN and CDR2 is SYDVKM. After removal of 6 bases from V and 0 bases from J, the junction contained 9 bases not matched to a gene. The CDR3 reads CASSLAPGQSTDTQYF. The CDR3 DNA is TGTGCCAGCAGCCTAGCCCCGGGACAGAGCACAGATACGCAGTATTTT.

This chain links TRBV10-3 with TRBJ1-4, with D perhaps TRBD1 (6 bases). Germline CDR1 reads ENHRY; CDR2 reads SYGVKD. This CDR3 has 14 residues. Trimming took 5 bases from V and 8 from J, leaving 15 bases between them. This CDR3 is CAISPGGAGEKLFF. As DNA, the CDR3 is TGTGCCATCAGTCCGGGGGGCGCAGGGGAAAAACTGTTTTTT.

This clone showed up just a few times. J is TRBJ2-1 and V is TRBV9; D perhaps matches TRBD2 (5 bases). Trimming took off 4 bases at V and 5 bases at J, with 22 bases between the two ends. CDR3 length equals 17 residues. Germline lookup yields CDR1 SGDLS and CDR2 YYNGEE. CDR3 nucleotides: TGTGCCAGCAGCCTACCTCGGGCTAGCCCCTTAAACAATGAGCAGTTCTTC. It encodes CASSLPRASPLNNEQFF.

The V call is TRBV3-1 (or the pseudogene TRBV3-2), the J call TRBJ2-1, with 10 bases identical to TRBD2. V lost 0 bases to trimming and J lost 1 base; unmatched junction nucleotides: 6. Germline V lookup: CDR1 LGHDT, CDR2 YNNKEL (reference sequence). The CDR3 loop spans 18 amino acids. CDR3 residues: CASSQDVLAGVSYNEQFF. In nucleotides, the CDR3 is TGTGCCAGCAGCCAAGATGTTCTAGCGGGGGTATCCTACAATGAGCAGTTCTTC.

The sample holds one count of this clone. In DNA form, the CDR3 reads TGCGCCAGCAGCTTCGGGACAGGTTTGAACACTGAAGCTTTCTTT. As protein: CASSFGTGLNTEAFF. This chain links TRBV5-1 with TRBJ1-1; TRBD1 aligns across 8 bases. The CDR3 spans 15 residues. With V trimmed by 2 bases and J by 0 bases, 3 bases remained unmatched. Germline CDR1 is SGHRS and CDR2 is YFSETQ.

The rearrangement links TRBV4-3 to TRBJ1-1; D is possibly TRBD1 (5 bases). The CDR3 sequence is 14 residues long. Trimming shortened V by 0 bases and J by 8 bases, and 13 bases separated the two germline ends. Looked up from germline, CDR1 is LGHNA and CDR2 is YSLEER. The CDR3 spells CASSQDSVTEEAFF. The CDR3 bases are TGCGCCAGCAGCCAAGATTCTGTGACAGAAGAAGCTTTCTTT.

The chain has TRBV12-3 or TRBV12-4 and TRBJ1-2, with D possibly being TRBD1 (6 bases). The CDR3 totals 13 residues. Trimming removed 4 bases at V and 5 bases at J, with 11 bases between. DNA for the CDR3: TGTGCCAGCAGTTATGACAGGACTTATGGCTACACCTTC. This gives the protein CASSYDRTYGYTF.

The CDR3 region is CAWSAETGPNQPQHF. DNA of the CDR3: TGTGCCTGGAGTGCTGAGACAGGACCTAATCAGCCCCAGCATTTT. The chain couples TRBV30 to TRBJ1-5, with a possible D match to TRBD1 (6 bases). There are 15 residues in the CDR3. The germline CDR1 and CDR2 sequences are GTSNPN and SVGIG (reference sequence). Trimming pared 1 base from V and 4 bases from J, leaving 14 bases between.

V gene TRBV9 combines with J gene TRBJ1-1; weak D call: TRBD1 (6 bases). The CDR3 loop spans 15 amino acids. With 6 bases removed from V and 2 bases from J, the gap between germline ends came to 17 bases. Germline assignment: CDR1 SGDLS and CDR2 YYNGEE. DNA for the CDR3: TGTGCCAGCACCGCCGGGGGGCAAGGCAACACTGAAGCTTTCTTT. It codes for CASTAGGQGNTEAFF.

The V gene is TRBV30, the J gene TRBJ2-1, with 9 bases that match TRBD2. The J segment lost 7 bases and the V segment lost 0 bases, leaving 7 bases of the junction unmatched. The CDR3 runs to 15 residues. CDR1 and CDR2 (germline): GTSNPN, SVGIG (reference sequence). CDR3 in amino acids: CAWSVRAGGWNEQFF. The CDR3 bases are TGTGCCTGGAGTGTACGGGCGGGGGGGTGGAATGAGCAGTTCTTC.

This clone appeared a single time. The V and J genes are TRBV4-3 and TRBJ2-3; 8 bases agree with TRBD2. J was trimmed by 7 bases and V by 0 bases; bases with no gene match: 6. The CDR3 has 15 residues. CDR1 is LGHNA and CDR2 is YSLEER in the germline V gene. In DNA, the CDR3 is TGCGCCAGCAGCCAAGATAGGCGGGGGGCCTATACGCAGTATTTT. It translates to CASSQDRRGAYTQYF.

The V and J genes are TRBV10-3 and TRBJ2-7; possibly TRBD2 for D (5 bases). The CDR3 covers 14 residues. Germline V gives CDR1 ENHRY, CDR2 SYGVKD. V was clipped by 4 bases and J by 2 bases, with 12 bases between them. CDR3 sequence reads: CAISAASSPYEQYF. The CDR3 DNA is TGTGCCATCAGTGCGGCTAGCTCACCCTACGAGCAGTACTTC.

The chain carries TRBV3-1 (or the pseudogene TRBV3-2) and TRBJ2-3; the D is unclear. CDR3 size: 12 residues. The V gene's germline CDR1 is LGHDT and CDR2 YNNKEL (reference sequence). V lost 11 bases and J lost 2, with 11 bases in between. CDR3 amino acids: CAGYYPTDTQYF. CDR3 in DNA: TGTGCCGGGTACTACCCCACAGATACGCAGTATTTT.

The genes are TRBV30 and TRBJ2-1, with 14 nucleotides matching TRBD2. Germline-derived CDR1 and CDR2 are GTSNPN and SVGIG (reference sequence). Trimming removed 2 bases from V and 13 bases from J; junction bases left unmatched: 7. This CDR3 has 14 amino acids. Here the CDR3 reads CAWSLGTSGGRQFF. For the CDR3, the DNA is TGTGCCTGGAGTCTCGGGACTAGCGGGGGAAGACAGTTCTTC.

This clone was observed a single time. This chain joins TRBV21-1 and TRBJ1-1. TRBV21-1 is shown as a pseudogene. This CDR3 is 12 amino acids long. CDR3 in DNA: TGTGCCAGCAGCAAAGGAGACACTGAAGCTTTCTTT. It encodes CASSKGDTEAFF.

The chain couples TRBV19 to TRBJ2-5; 12 positions agree with TRBD2. The CDR3 is 17 amino acids. Germline loops: CDR1 LNHDA, CDR2 SQIVND (reference sequence). Unmatched junction bases numbered 9, after V lost 3 bases and J lost 4 bases. CDR3 nucleotides: TGTGCCAGTAGTATGGGGCTAGCGGGGGGGCCTGCAGAGACCCAGTACTTC. Encoded protein: CASSMGLAGGPAETQYF.

The chain recombines TRBV4-2 with TRBJ1-4, with 9 nucleotides matching TRBD1. The ends lost 2 bases at V and 10 bases at J; junction bases unmatched: 2. The CDR3 loop spans 13 amino acids. Germline CDR1 LGHNA, CDR2 YNFKEQ. CDR3 sequence: CASSQPDRGKLFF. CDR3 nucleotide sequence: TGTGCCAGCAGCCAACCGGACAGGGGAAAACTGTTTTTT.

The chain links TRBV7-9 to TRBJ1-5, with D possibly TRBD1 on 5 matching bases. The CDR3 consists of 16 residues. Germline loops: CDR1 SEHNR, CDR2 FQNEAQ (reference sequence). V was pared by 1 base and J by 0 bases, with 10 bases between. The CDR3 DNA follows: TGTGCCAGCAGCTTAGGCGGGGGGAATAGCAATCAGCCCCAGCATTTT. Translating gives CASSLGGGNSNQPQHF.

This clone was observed a single time. This sequence joins TRBV28 and TRBJ1-1, with D unclear. The CDR3 is 12 residues long. Germline V gives CDR1 MDHEN, CDR2 SYDVKM. Trimming took 6 bases from V and 3 from J, leaving 8 bases between them. This chain's CDR3 is CASREGDTEAFF. The CDR3 bases are TGTGCCAGCAGGGAGGGAGACACTGAAGCTTTCTTT.

A single count supports this clone. V usage is TRBV29-1 and J usage is TRBJ2-5; D ambiguous. Germline CDR1 SQVTM, CDR2 ANQGSEA. CDR3 size: 10 residues. V dropped 4 bases and J dropped 4 bases, with 4 bases sitting between them. CDR3 DNA: TGCAGCGTTGGAGGAGAGACCCAGTACTTC. Its translation: CSVGGETQYF.

CDR3 residues: CASSFRGPGNTIYF. The DNA for the CDR3 is TGTGCCAGCAGCTTCAGGGGGCCGGGAAACACCATATATTTT. The rearrangement joins TRBV7-2 to TRBJ1-3, with TRBD1 matching over 8 bases. In germline, CDR1 is SGHTA, CDR2 FQGNSA. This CDR3 region has 14 residues. Trimming at V came to 3 bases and at J to 4 bases, leaving 2 bases not matched to a gene.

The chain uses TRBV18 and TRBJ1-1; tentatively, D is TRBD1 (6 bases). This CDR3 is built from 14 residues. In germline, CDR1 is KGHSH, CDR2 LQKENI. V lost 4 bases and J 1 base, leaving 10 bases between the germline ends. CDR3 nucleotide sequence: TGTGCCAGCTCACAATCCAGGGGGAACACTGAAGCTTTCTTT. Amino acid sequence: CASSQSRGNTEAFF.